This T cell receptor beta chain originates from a study of control samples from healthy donors and cancer patients. This CDR3 is built from 14 residues. V lost 1 base, J lost 2 bases, and 9 bases lay in between. Germline lookup yields CDR1 SEHNR and CDR2 FQNEAQ (reference sequence). Measured with immunoSEQ multiplex PCR; TCRdb has only the in-frame clones, and not every one. Of around 83,000 clones listed, 90% to 95% were seen once; the top ten hold over 1%. The chain recombines TRBV7-9 with TRBJ2-7; possible D gene TRBD1, 6 bases. This clonotype originated in a woman aged 40 to 49 with lung cancer. Sequencing was done on a sample of PBMCs. The CDR3 sequence is CASSLDRVPYEQYF. CDR3 sequence (DNA): TGTGCCAGCAGCTTAGACAGGGTACCCTACGAGCAGTACTTC.